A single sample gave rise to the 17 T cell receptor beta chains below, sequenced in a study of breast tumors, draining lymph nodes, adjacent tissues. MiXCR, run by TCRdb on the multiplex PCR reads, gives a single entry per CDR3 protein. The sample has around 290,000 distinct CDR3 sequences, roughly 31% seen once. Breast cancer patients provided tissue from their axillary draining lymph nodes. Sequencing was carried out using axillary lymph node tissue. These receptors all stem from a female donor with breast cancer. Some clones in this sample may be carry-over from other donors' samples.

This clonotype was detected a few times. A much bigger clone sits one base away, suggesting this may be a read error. The CDR3 DNA reads TGTGCCAGCAGCTTAGACCTAGCGGGGGAGGAGACCCAGCACTTC. This sequence encodes CASSLDLAGEETQHF. This rearrangement joins TRBV7-9 to TRBJ2-5; 10 nucleotides line up with TRBD2. From germline, CDR1 is SEHNR and CDR2 FQNEAQ (reference sequence). The CDR3 has 15 amino acids. Combining the CDR3 with reference TRBV7-9 and TRBJ2-5 gives the whole variable domain DTGVSQNPRHKITKRGQNVTFRCDPISEHNRLYWYRQTLGQGPEFLTYFQNEAQLEKSRLLSDRFSAERPKGSFSTLEIQRTEQGDSAMYLCASSLDLAGEETQHFGPGTRLLVL.

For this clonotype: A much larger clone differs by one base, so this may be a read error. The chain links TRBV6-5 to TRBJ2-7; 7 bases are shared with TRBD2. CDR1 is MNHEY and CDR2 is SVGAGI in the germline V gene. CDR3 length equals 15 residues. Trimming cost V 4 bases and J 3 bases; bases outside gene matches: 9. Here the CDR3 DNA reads TGTGCCAGCAGTTTTTTTGCGGGAGCAAGCTACGAGCAGTACTTC. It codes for CASSFFAGASYEQYF.

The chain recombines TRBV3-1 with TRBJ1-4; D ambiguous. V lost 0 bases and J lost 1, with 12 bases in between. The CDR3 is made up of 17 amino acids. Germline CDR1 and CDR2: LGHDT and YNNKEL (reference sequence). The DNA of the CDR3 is TGTGCCAGCAGCCAAGATGGAGACGCCCGAACTAATGAAAAACTGTTTTTT. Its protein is CASSQDGDARTNEKLFF.

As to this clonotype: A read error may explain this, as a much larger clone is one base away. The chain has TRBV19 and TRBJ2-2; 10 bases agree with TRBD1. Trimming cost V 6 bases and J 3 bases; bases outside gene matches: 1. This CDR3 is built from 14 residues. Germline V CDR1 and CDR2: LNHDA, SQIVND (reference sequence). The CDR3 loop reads CASRDRGDTGELFF. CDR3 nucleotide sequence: TGTGCCAGTAGGGACAGGGGGGACACCGGGGAGCTGTTTTTT. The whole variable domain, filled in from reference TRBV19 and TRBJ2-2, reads DGGITQSPKYLFRKEGQNVTLSCEQNLNHDAMYWYRQDPGQGLRLIYYSQIVNDFQKGDIAEGYSVSREKKESFPLTVTSAQKNPTAFYLCASRDRGDTGELFFGEGSRLTVL.

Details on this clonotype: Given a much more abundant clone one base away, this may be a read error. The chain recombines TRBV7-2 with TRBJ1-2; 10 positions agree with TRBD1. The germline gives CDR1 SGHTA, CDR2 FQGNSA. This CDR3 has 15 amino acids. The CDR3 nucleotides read TGTGCCAGCAGCTTAGAAGGGACAGGGGTGCGTGGCTACCCCTTC. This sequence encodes CASSLEGTGVRGYPF.

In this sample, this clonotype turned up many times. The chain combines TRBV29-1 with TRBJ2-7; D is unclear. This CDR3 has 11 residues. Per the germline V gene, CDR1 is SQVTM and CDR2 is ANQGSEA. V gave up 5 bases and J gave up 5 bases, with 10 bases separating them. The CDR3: CSVRLAHEQYF. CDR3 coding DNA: TGCAGCGTTCGTTTGGCCCACGAGCAGTACTTC.

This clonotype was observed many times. CDR3 sequence reads: CASSLAGGLADTQYF. The CDR3 nucleotides are TGTGCCAGCAGCTTAGCGGGAGGGTTGGCAGATACGCAGTATTTT. The chain couples TRBV7-9 to TRBJ2-3, with 7 bases identical to TRBD2. Trimming removed 0 bases from V and 4 bases from J; junction bases left unmatched: 4. In germline, CDR1 is SEHNR, CDR2 FQNEAQ (reference sequence). The CDR3 spans 15 residues.

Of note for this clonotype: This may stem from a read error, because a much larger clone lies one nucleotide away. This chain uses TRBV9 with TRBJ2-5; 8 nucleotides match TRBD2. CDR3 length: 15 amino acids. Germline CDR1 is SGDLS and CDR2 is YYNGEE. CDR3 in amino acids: CASSLTAGAAETPYF. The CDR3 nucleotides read TGTGCCAGCAGCCTCACAGCGGGAGCGGCTGAGACCCCGTACTTC.

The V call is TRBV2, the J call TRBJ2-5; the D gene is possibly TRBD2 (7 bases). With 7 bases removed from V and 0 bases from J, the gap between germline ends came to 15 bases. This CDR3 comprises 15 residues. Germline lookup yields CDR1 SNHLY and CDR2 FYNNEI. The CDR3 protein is CASTPGGQYQETQYF. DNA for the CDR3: TGTGCCAGCACCCCCGGGGGGCAGTACCAAGAGACCCAGTACTTC. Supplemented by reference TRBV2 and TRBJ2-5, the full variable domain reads EPEVTQTPSHQVTQMGQEVILRCVPISNHLYFYWYRQILGQKVEFLVSFYNNEISEKSEIFDDQFSVERPDGSNFTLKIRSTKLEDSAMYFCASTPGGQYQETQYFGPGTRLLVL.

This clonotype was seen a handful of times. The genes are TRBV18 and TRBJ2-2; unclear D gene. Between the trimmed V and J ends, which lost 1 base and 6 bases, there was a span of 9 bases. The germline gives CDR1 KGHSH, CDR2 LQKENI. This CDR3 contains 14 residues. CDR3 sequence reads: CASSPQPGSGELFF. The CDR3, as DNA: TGTGCCAGCTCACCACAGCCCGGGTCCGGGGAGCTGTTTTTT.

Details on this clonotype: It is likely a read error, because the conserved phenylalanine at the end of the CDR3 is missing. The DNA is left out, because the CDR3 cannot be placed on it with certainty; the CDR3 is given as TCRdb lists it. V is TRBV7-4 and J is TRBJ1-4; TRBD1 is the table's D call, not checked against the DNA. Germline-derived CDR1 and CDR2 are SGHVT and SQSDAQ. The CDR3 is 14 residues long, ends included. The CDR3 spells CASSLGVRGEKLSL.

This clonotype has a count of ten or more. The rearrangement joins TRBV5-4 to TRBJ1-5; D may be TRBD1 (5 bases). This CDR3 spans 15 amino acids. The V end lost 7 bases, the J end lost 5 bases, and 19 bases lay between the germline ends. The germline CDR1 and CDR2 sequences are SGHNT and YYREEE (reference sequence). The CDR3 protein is CASQPGPHTDQPQHF. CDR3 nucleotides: TGTGCCAGCCAGCCGGGACCCCATACCGATCAGCCCCAGCATTTT.

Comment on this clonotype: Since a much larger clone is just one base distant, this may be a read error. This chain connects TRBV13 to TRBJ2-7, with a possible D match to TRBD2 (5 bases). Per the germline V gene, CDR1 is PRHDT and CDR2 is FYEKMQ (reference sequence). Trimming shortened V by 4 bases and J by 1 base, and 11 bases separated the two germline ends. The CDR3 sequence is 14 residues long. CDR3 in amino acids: CASSSTWESYEQYF. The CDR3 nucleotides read TGTGCCAGCAGCTCCACGTGGGAGTCCTACGAGCAGTACTTC.

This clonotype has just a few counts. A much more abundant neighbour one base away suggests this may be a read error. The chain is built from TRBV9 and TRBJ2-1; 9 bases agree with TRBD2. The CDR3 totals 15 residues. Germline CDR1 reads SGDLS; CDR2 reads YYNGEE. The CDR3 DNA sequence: TGTGCCAGCAGCGGTAGCGGGAGTCAGCACAATGAGCCGTTCTTC. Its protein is CASSGSGSQHNEPFF.

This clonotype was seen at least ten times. The CDR3 here is CASSVEGNSPLHF. The CDR3 nucleotides are TGTGCCAGCAGCGTAGAGGGGAATTCACCCCTCCACTTT. This chain uses TRBV9 with TRBJ1-6; weak D call: TRBD1 (5 bases). Germline V gene data show CDR1 as SGDLS and CDR2 as YYNGEE. Trimming took off 0 bases at V and 7 bases at J, with 5 bases between the two ends. There are 13 residues in the CDR3. Full variable domain (outside the CDR3, taken from reference TRBV9 and TRBJ1-6): DSGVTQTPKHLITATGQRVTLRCSPRSGDLSVYWYQQSLDQGLQFLIQYYNGEERAKGNILERFSAQQFPDLHSELNLSSLELGDSALYFCASSVEGNSPLHFGNGTRLTVT.

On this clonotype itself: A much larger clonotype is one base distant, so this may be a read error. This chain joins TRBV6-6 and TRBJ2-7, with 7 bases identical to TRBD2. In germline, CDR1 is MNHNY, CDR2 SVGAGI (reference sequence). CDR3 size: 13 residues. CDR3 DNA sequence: TGTGTCAGCAGCGGTCCTAGCGGTTACGAGCAGTACTTC. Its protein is CVSSGPSGYEQYF.

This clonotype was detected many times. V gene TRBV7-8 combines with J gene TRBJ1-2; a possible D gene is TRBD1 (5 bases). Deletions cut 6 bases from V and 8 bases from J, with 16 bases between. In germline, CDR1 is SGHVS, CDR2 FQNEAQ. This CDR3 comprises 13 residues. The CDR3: CASSLKRWGGYTF. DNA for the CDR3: TGTGCCAGCAGTCTCAAACGGTGGGGGGGCTACACCTTC.